Presented here are 5 T cell receptor beta chains from one specimen sequenced in a study of cytomegalovirus exposure and HLA in healthy donors. The PCR contained 60 Vbeta and 13 Jbeta primers. TCRdb's copy holds only in-frame clones and misses some; the assay was immunoSEQ multiplex PCR. The sample shows roughly 98,000 clones, 77% of them seen only once. Sequenced input: PBMCs. These receptors were obtained from a female donor in good health and CMV-seronegative.

The chain carries TRBV27 and TRBJ2-7; 7 bases are shared with TRBD1. Germline trimming cut 6 bases from V and 4 bases from J; bases unmatched to any gene: 9. Germline lookup yields CDR1 MNHEY and CDR2 SMNVEV (reference sequence). The CDR3 runs to 14 residues. This chain's CDR3 is CASSPGTVFYEQYF. The CDR3 DNA sequence: TGTGCCAGCAGCCCCGGGACAGTATTTTACGAGCAGTACTTC.

This sequence joins TRBV2 and TRBJ2-7; perhaps TRBD2 as D (6 bases). In germline, CDR1 is SNHLY, CDR2 FYNNEI. V was pared by 5 bases and J by 2 bases, with 13 bases between. This CDR3 has 14 residues. In nucleotides, the CDR3 is TGTGCCAGCAGTTACTCGGGCGGGACCTACGAGCAGTACTTC. Translated, it gives CASSYSGGTYEQYF.

The chain uses TRBV11-3 and TRBJ2-5, with 8 bases lining up with TRBD1. The better agreement between TRBJ2-7 and the DNA end casts doubt on the J call. The CDR3 length is 16 residues. Looked up from germline, CDR1 is SGHNT and CDR2 is YENEEA. CDR3 loop: CASSPGTGSLHYEQYF. CDR3 in DNA: TGTGCCAGCAGCCCCGGGACAGGTTCCCTCCACTACGAGCAGTACTTC.

This chain joins TRBV6-1 and TRBJ1-2, with TRBD1 matching over 7 bases. The germline gives CDR1 MNHNS, CDR2 SASEGT. This CDR3 contains 13 residues. After removal of 5 bases from V and 6 bases from J, the junction contained 6 bases not matched to a gene. The CDR3 sequence is CASSYLQGHGYTF. For the CDR3, the DNA is TGTGCCAGCAGTTATCTACAGGGGCATGGCTACACCTTC.

This chain connects TRBV5-1 to TRBJ1-1; the D gene is possibly TRBD1 (5 bases). V dropped 5 bases and J dropped 4 bases, with 21 bases sitting between them. The CDR3 is 16 amino acids. CDR1 is SGHRS and CDR2 is YFSETQ in the germline V gene. The CDR3 is CASRTRGGLASTEAFF. CDR3 sequence (DNA): TGCGCCAGCAGGACGCGGGGGGGTTTGGCGAGCACTGAAGCTTTCTTT. Using reference TRBV5-1 and TRBJ1-1 for the parts outside the CDR3, the full variable domain is KAGVTQTPRYLIKTRGQQVTLSCSPISGHRSVSWYQQTPGQGLQFLFEYFSETQRNKGNFPGRFSGRQFSNSRSEMNVSTLELGDSALYLCASRTRGGLASTEAFFGQGTRLTVV.